This T cell receptor beta chain stems from a study of cytomegalovirus exposure and HLA in healthy donors. Study findings and constraints: Rarity characterized most TCR sequences, yet some public TCRs appeared in many donors. Altogether, 170 or so TCR beta chains were recorded as cytomegalovirus-associated.

The donors were part of the 120-subject validation cohort, which stood apart from the approximately 630-subject first cohort. TCRdb's table, derived via immunoSEQ multiplex PCR, lists solely in-frame clones and lacks some. The data contain about 76,000 clones, roughly 92% of them singletons. Concerning this clone itself: The antigen is not known.

The sequence came from a woman younger than 35 in good health and CMV-seronegative. Sequencing was done on a sample of PBMCs.

The CDR3 loop is CASSENLDRFNQPQHF. CDR3 coding DNA: TGTGCCAGCAGTGAAAACCTTGACAGGTTCAATCAGCCCCAGCATTTT. The genes are TRBV6-7 and TRBJ1-5; TRBD1 is a possible D gene (6 bases). TRBV6-7 is filed as an ORF, its function uncertain. Trimming stripped 5 bases from V and 3 bases from J, with 17 bases between. There are 16 residues in the CDR3.